This T cell receptor beta chain originates from a study of graft-versus-host responses after intestinal transplantation. Study overall: Recipients were given multivisceral, liver-intestinal, or isolated intestinal transplants.

Method: immunoSEQ multiplex PCR; TCRdb's copy keeps in-frame clones and lacks some. The sample has over 100,000 clones; roughly 84% are singletons. Study findings and constraints: Some patients had graft-donor T cell macrochimerism. In their allografts, the ratios of graft-versus-host to host-versus-graft T cell clones were high. Some GvH clones appeared in ileal mucosa or blood before recipient bone marrow.

V trimming: 6 bases; J trimming: 6 bases; junction bases outside the gene matches: 7. There are 15 residues in the CDR3. CDR1 and CDR2 from the germline V gene are SEHNR and FQNEAQ (reference sequence). In the case of this clone: Its target is not known.

V gene TRBV7-9 combines with J gene TRBJ2-1, with 11 bases lining up with TRBD2. This sample comprised unstimulated CD4+ T cells sorted from spleen or lymph node cells, obtained before intestinal transplant. The clonotype originates from a human donor who received an intestinal transplant. In nucleotides, the CDR3 is TGTGCCAGCAGTGGGCGGACTAGCGGGTTCAATGAGCAGTTCTTC. Its protein is CASSGRTSGFNEQFF.